This T cell receptor (beta chain) was documented in a study of T cell repertoires in cytomegalovirus infection. Study at large: Public TCR beta signatures indicated both CMV infection and matching HLA type.

CDR1 is SGHTA, CDR2 FQGNSA, per germline. CDR3 size: 16 residues. V was trimmed by 2 bases and J by 5 bases, leaving 16 bases between them. TCRdb independently ran MiXCR on the reads; one entry per CDR3 protein. The sample carries a few hundred thousand distinct CDR3 sequences, 26% recorded once. The sample holds a few counts of this clonotype. What was sequenced was PBMCs. The chain carries TRBV7-2 and TRBJ2-1; D is perhaps TRBD1 (5 bases). This TCR was sampled from a human donor in good health (CMV status not recorded). Some clones in this sample may be carry-over from other donors' samples. CDR3 region: CASSLRGRVTHNEQFF. CDR3 sequence (DNA): TGTGCCAGCAGCTTAAGGGGCAGGGTCACTCACAATGAGCAGTTCTTC.